The text below deals with one TCR beta chain. This sample was included in a study of CD8 T cells in Susac syndrome. RNA amounts of about 0.5 to 1 ug underwent reverse transcription with random hexamers. The amplification used immunoSEQ multiplex PCR on TCR beta CDR3; it spanned 54 Vbeta and 13 Jbeta. Using its own MiXCR run on the immunoSEQ multiplex PCR reads, TCRdb lists one record per CDR3 protein. The repertoire includes hundreds of thousands of distinct CDR3 sequences, approximately 85% of them detected once, and 0.21% sits in the top ten. Trimming removed 4 bases from V and 3 bases from J, with 14 bases in between. This CDR3 region has 15 residues. Per the germline V gene, CDR1 is MNHEY and CDR2 is SVGAGI.

This clonotype was obtained from a human donor with multiple sclerosis. The sequenced material came from CD8+ T cells from PBMCs. The chain has TRBV6-5 and TRBJ2-3, with TRBD2 as a possible D gene (5 bases). CDR3 amino acids: CASSFQEGDTDTQYF. The CDR3 DNA reads as TGTGCCAGCAGTTTTCAAGAGGGAGATACAGATACGCAGTATTTT.